The 5 T cell receptor beta chains in this list originate from one sample, sequenced in a study of T cells in Graves' hyperthyroidism and ophthalmopathy. Researchers amplified the TCR beta CDR3 regions from RNA transcripts. Primed by the HTBI set, a first-round RT-PCR was run on the TCR CDR3. TCRdb reprocessed the multiplex PCR reads with MiXCR, giving one entry per CDR3 protein. The repertoire consists of about 480,000 distinct CDR3 sequences, with approximately 25% occurring once and the leading ten covering approximately 10%. Material for sequencing was blood. Every receptor here comes from a woman in her twenties or thirties with Graves' ophthalmopathy.

This clonotype showed up just once. Just one base apart from a much larger clone, this may be a read error. This rearrangement joins TRBV29-1 to TRBJ2-2; D may be TRBD2 (5 bases). The CDR3 contains 15 residues. The germline V gene has CDR1 SQVTM and CDR2 ANQGSEA. CDR3 sequence: CSVPKVAANTGELCF. The CDR3 nucleotides are TGCAGCGTTCCGAAGGTAGCAGCGAACACCGGGGAGCTGTGTTTT.

This clonotype has at least ten counts. The rearrangement joins TRBV7-8 to TRBJ1-3; D is ambiguous. This CDR3 has 14 residues. The V gene's germline CDR1 is SGHVS and CDR2 FQNEAQ. The V and J ends lost 5 bases and 0 bases respectively, with 8 bases between them. The CDR3: CASSRAFSGNTIYF. The CDR3 nucleotides are TGTGCCAGCAGCAGGGCCTTCTCTGGAAACACCATATATTTT.

With respect to this clonotype: A much larger clonotype is one base distant, so this may be a read error. The chain has TRBV20-1 and TRBJ2-5; D not certain. Germline CDR1 reads DFQATT; CDR2 reads SNEGSKA (reference sequence). The germline V and J ends were trimmed by 7 bases and 8 bases, with 14 bases remaining between them. The CDR3 sequence is 11 residues long. The chain's CDR3 is CSVPVEDTQYF. In DNA form, the CDR3 reads TGCAGTGTCCCCGTAGAGGATACCCAGTACTTC.

Many counts were recorded for this clonotype. This rearrangement joins TRBV7-8 to TRBJ2-5; 12 positions agree with TRBD2. The CDR3 has 20 residues. Germline V gene data show CDR1 as SGHVS and CDR2 as FQNEAQ. Trimming at V came to 0 bases and at J to 5 bases, leaving 16 bases not matched to a gene. The CDR3 region is CASSLASDPWLAGGQETQYF. CDR3 bases: TGTGCCAGCAGCTTAGCGAGTGATCCCTGGCTAGCGGGGGGGCAGGAGACCCAGTACTTC.

V and J are TRBV30 and TRBJ1-2; a weak D match, TRBD1 (5 bases). CDR3 length: 14 residues. Germline values: CDR1 GTSNPN, CDR2 SVGIG (reference sequence). V lost 2 bases, J lost 3 bases, and 13 bases lay in between. The CDR3 DNA reads TGTGCCTGGAGTTCCGGGGGATCGGACTATGGCTACACCTTC. Encoded protein: CAWSSGGSDYGYTF. The full variable domain, its missing parts supplied by reference TRBV30 and TRBJ1-2, is SQTIHQWPATLVQPVGSPLSLECTVEGTSNPNLYWYRQAAGRGLQLLFYSVGIGQISSEVPQNLSASRPQDRQFILSSKKLLLSDSGFYLCAWSSGGSDYGYTFGSGTRLTVV.